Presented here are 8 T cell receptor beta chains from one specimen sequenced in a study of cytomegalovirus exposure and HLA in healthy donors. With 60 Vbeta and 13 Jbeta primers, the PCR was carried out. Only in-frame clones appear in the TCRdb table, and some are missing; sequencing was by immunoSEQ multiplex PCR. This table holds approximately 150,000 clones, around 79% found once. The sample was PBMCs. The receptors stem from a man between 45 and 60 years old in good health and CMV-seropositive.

CDR3 loop: CASSLSQGDTQYF. CDR3 in DNA: TGTGCCAGCAGCTTGTCTCAGGGAGATACGCAGTATTTT. The rearrangement uses TRBV5-4 and TRBJ2-3, with D possibly being TRBD1 (5 bases). In germline, CDR1 is SGHNT, CDR2 YYREEE (reference sequence). The CDR3 spans 13 residues. V shed 1 base and J shed 5 bases, with 8 bases lying between them.

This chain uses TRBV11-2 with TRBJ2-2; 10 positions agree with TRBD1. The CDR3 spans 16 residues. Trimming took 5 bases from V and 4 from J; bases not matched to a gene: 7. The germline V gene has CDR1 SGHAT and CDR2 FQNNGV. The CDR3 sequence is CASSPGQGSTTGELFF. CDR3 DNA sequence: TGTGCCAGCAGCCCGGGACAGGGGTCGACCACCGGGGAGCTGTTTTTT.

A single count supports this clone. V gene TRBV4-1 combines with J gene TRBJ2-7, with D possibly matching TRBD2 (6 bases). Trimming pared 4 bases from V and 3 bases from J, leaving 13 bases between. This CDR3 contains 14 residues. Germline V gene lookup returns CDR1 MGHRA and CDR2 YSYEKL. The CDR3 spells CASSPRDGGYEQYF. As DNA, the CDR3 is TGCGCCAGCAGCCCGCGGGACGGAGGCTACGAGCAGTACTTC.

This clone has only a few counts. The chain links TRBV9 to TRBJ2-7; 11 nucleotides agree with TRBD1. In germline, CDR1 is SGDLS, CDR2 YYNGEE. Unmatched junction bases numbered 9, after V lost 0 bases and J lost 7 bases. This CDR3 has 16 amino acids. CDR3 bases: TGTGCCAGCAGCGTAGGTGGAGGACAGGGGGCCAGGGAGCAGTACTTC. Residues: CASSVGGGQGAREQYF.

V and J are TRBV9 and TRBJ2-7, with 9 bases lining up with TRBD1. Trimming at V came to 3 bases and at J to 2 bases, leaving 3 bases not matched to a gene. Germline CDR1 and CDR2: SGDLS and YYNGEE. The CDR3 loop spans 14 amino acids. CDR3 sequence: CASSAGQGPYEQYF. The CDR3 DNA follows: TGTGCCAGCAGCGCGGGACAGGGACCCTACGAGCAGTACTTC.

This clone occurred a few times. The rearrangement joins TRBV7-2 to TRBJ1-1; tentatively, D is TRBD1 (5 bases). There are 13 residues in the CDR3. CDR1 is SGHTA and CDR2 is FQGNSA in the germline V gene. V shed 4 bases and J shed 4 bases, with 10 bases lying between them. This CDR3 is CASSWQGGTEAFF. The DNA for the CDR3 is TGTGCCAGCAGCTGGCAGGGAGGCACTGAAGCTTTCTTT.

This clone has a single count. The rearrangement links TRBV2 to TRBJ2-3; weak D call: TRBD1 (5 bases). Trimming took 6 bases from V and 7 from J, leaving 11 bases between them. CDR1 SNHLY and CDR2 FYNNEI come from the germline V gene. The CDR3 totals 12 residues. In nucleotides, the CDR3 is TGTGCCAGCAGGCAGGGCTCCAATACGCAGTATTTT. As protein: CASRQGSNTQYF.

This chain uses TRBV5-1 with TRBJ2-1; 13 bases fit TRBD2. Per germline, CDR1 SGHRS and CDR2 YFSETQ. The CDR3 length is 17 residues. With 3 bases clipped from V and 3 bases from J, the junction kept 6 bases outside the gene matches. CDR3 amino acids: CASSSTSGRLGYNEQFF. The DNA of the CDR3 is TGCGCCAGCAGCTCGACTAGCGGGAGGTTGGGCTACAATGAGCAGTTCTTC.